The 17 T cell receptor beta chains below come from one sample, sequenced in a study of shared clonotypes between healthy human individuals. Only in-frame clones appear in the TCRdb table, and some are missing; sequencing was by immunoSEQ multiplex PCR. Here the sample spans some 1,400,000 clones, roughly 96% being singletons. Material: naive CD4+ T cells sorted from blood. Indicated subset: CD45RA+ positively selected. These receptor sequences come from a man between 25 and 39 years old in good health.

V gene TRBV6-5 combines with J gene TRBJ2-7; D remains unclear. Germline V gene sequence: CDR1 MNHEY, CDR2 SVGAGI. The V end lost 9 bases, the J end lost 0 bases, and 15 bases lay between the germline ends. The CDR3 is made up of 14 amino acids. The CDR3 loop is CASGRLLSSYEQYF. DNA for the CDR3: TGTGCCAGTGGACGACTCCTCAGCTCCTACGAGCAGTACTTC.

The J gene is TRBJ1-5, the V gene TRBV9; TRBD1 aligns across 10 bases. V was clipped by 3 bases and J by 5 bases; unmatched bases: 8. Per germline, CDR1 SGDLS and CDR2 YYNGEE. The CDR3 runs to 16 residues. The CDR3 reads CASSEGGTGDYQPQHF. The CDR3, as DNA: TGTGCCAGCAGCGAGGGGGGGACAGGGGATTATCAGCCCCAGCATTTT.

The J gene is TRBJ1-1, the V gene TRBV5-1; D may be TRBD1 (6 bases). Germline V gene lookup returns CDR1 SGHRS and CDR2 YFSETQ. Trimming removed 4 bases from V and 4 bases from J, with 17 bases in between. The CDR3 has 15 residues. CDR3 region: CASSPVQGRGTEAFF. In DNA form, the CDR3 reads TGCGCCAGCAGCCCGGTACAGGGAAGGGGCACTGAAGCTTTCTTT.

The chain joins TRBV5-1 to TRBJ2-7; perhaps TRBD1 as D (5 bases). The ends were cut back, 0 bases at V and 0 bases at J, with 10 bases in the middle. The germline V gene has CDR1 SGHRS and CDR2 YFSETQ. The CDR3 consists of 15 residues. The CDR3 here is CASSLVGDSSYEQYF. DNA of the CDR3: TGCGCCAGCAGCTTGGTAGGGGATAGCTCCTACGAGCAGTACTTC.

The chain couples TRBV2 to TRBJ2-3; tentative D call: TRBD1 (5 bases). The length of the CDR3 is 14 residues. Germline CDR1 is SNHLY and CDR2 is FYNNEI. Trimming pared 0 bases from V and 6 bases from J, leaving 10 bases between. The CDR3 DNA reads as TGTGCCAGCAGTGAAGCGCAACAGGCTGATACGCAGTATTTT. This codes for CASSEAQQADTQYF.

The chain links TRBV28 to TRBJ1-2, with D hard to call. V was shortened by 7 bases and J by 8 bases, with 20 bases between the two germline ends. The CDR3 length is 14 residues. In germline, CDR1 is MDHEN, CDR2 SYDVKM. The CDR3 region is CASISAGDDRGYTF. The DNA of the CDR3 is TGTGCCAGCATATCCGCGGGAGATGACCGCGGCTACACCTTC.

The chain uses TRBV5-1 and TRBJ2-6; tentatively, D is TRBD2 (6 bases). CDR1 SGHRS and CDR2 YFSETQ come from the germline V gene. The CDR3 sequence is 20 residues long. V lost 0 bases to trimming and J lost 2 bases, with 21 bases between them. CDR3 bases: TGCGCCAGCAGCTTGGCCGGCTTCTCGGGAGTACCCCCTGGGGCCAACGTCCTGACTTTC. As protein: CASSLAGFSGVPPGANVLTF.

V and J are TRBV28 and TRBJ1-4; D unclear. The germline V gene has CDR1 MDHEN and CDR2 SYDVKM. This CDR3 has 13 residues. V dropped 2 bases and J dropped 5 bases, with 6 bases sitting between them. Here the CDR3 DNA reads TGTGCCAGCAGTTTAGTGTGGAATGAAAAACTGTTTTTT. It specifies CASSLVWNEKLFF.

V gene TRBV29-1 combines with J gene TRBJ2-2, with D hard to call. The CDR3 spans 13 residues. CDR1 SQVTM and CDR2 ANQGSEA come from the germline V gene. Between the trimmed V and J ends, which lost 2 bases and 6 bases, there was a span of 10 bases. The CDR3 reads CSVERKSSGELFF. The CDR3 nucleotides are TGCAGCGTTGAAAGGAAATCGTCCGGGGAGCTGTTTTTT.

About this clone itself: This CDR3 is also generated by other DNA sequences in the sample. V and J are TRBV7-9 and TRBJ1-4; D is uncertain. The CDR3 loop spans 15 amino acids. CDR1 SEHNR and CDR2 FQNEAQ come from the germline V gene (reference sequence). Trimming cost V 0 bases and J 0 bases, with 5 bases left between them. The CDR3 reads CASSLAPATNEKLFF. The CDR3 DNA follows: TGTGCCAGCAGCTTAGCTCCTGCAACTAATGAAAAACTGTTTTTT.

V is TRBV18 and J is TRBJ2-1; 8 bases are shared with TRBD1. Trimming removed 6 bases from V and 0 bases from J; junction bases left unmatched: 10. Per the germline V gene, CDR1 is KGHSH and CDR2 is LQKENI. CDR3 size: 17 residues. The CDR3 region has the DNA TGTGCCAGCTCTTCAATAACAGGGGGTACCTCCTACAATGAGCAGTTCTTC. It yields the protein CASSSITGGTSYNEQFF.

V gene TRBV2 combines with J gene TRBJ2-3, with D perhaps matching TRBD1 (5 bases). CDR1 is SNHLY, CDR2 FYNNEI, per germline. The CDR3 contains 16 residues. Trimming cost V 6 bases and J 2 bases, with 18 bases left between them. This CDR3 reads CASRKGDLGFTDTQYF. Here the CDR3 DNA reads TGTGCCAGCAGGAAAGGGGATTTGGGATTCACAGATACGCAGTATTTT.

The count of this clone is one. The chain employs TRBV29-1 and TRBJ2-1, with D unresolved. The CDR3 is 11 residues long. Germline V gene data show CDR1 as SQVTM and CDR2 as ANQGSEA. V was cut by 4 bases and J by 9 bases, with 10 bases left in between. The CDR3 bases are TGCAGCGTTGTGGGCGTATCTGAGCAGTTCTTC. This sequence encodes CSVVGVSEQFF.

This chain links TRBV27 with TRBJ2-1, with D tentatively TRBD1 or TRBD2 (5 bases each). Deletions cut 2 bases from V and 9 bases from J, with 17 bases between. The germline V gene has CDR1 MNHEY and CDR2 SMNVEV (reference sequence). CDR3 size: 15 residues. The CDR3 here is CASSLSRGVIFEQFF. In DNA, the CDR3 is TGTGCCAGCAGTTTAAGTCGGGGCGTAATTTTTGAGCAGTTCTTC.

V and J are TRBV19 and TRBJ2-4; D is tentatively TRBD1 or TRBD2 (5 bases each). Germline CDR1 is LNHDA and CDR2 is SQIVND (reference sequence). CDR3 length: 14 amino acids. The V and J ends lost 4 bases and 9 bases respectively, with 16 bases between them. CDR3 nucleotide sequence: TGTGCCAGTAGTAGAGCAGGGACGGGCTTCATTCAGTACTTC. Its translation: CASSRAGTGFIQYF.

CDR3 in DNA: TGTGCCAGCAGTGGGCGGGACAGGGGGCTAGGGGAGCTGTTTTTT. This sequence encodes CASSGRDRGLGELFF. The chain uses TRBV27 and TRBJ2-2, with TRBD1 matching 12 bases. This CDR3 contains 15 residues. Looked up from germline, CDR1 is MNHEY and CDR2 is SMNVEV (reference sequence). Trimming cost V 5 bases and J 8 bases; bases outside gene matches: 6.

This chain uses TRBV10-2 with TRBJ2-3; 10 positions agree with TRBD2. This CDR3 has 18 residues. CDR1 WSHSY and CDR2 SAAADI come from the germline V gene. Trimming cost V 10 bases and J 2 bases; bases outside gene matches: 18. CDR3 in DNA: TGCGCCACATGGGAGCTAGCGGGAGAACCACTATACACAGATACGCAGTATTTT. It is translated as CATWELAGEPLYTDTQYF.